This TCR beta chain comes out of a study of blood T cell repertoires in COVID-19 (dated by TCRdb to about 2020). For context, the study as a whole: The collaborator samples originated in the United States, Italy and Spain and spanned the acute and convalescent phases of COVID-19. The material from the prospective study consisted of cDNA or gDNA derived from T cells, B-cell-depleted T cells, or PBMCs. Deeply sampled blood TCRbeta repertoires from subjects exposed to, actively infected with, or recovered from COVID-19 were included in the dataset. A freely available public database, intended as a resource for researchers studying the immune response to SARS-CoV-2, is where the repertoires were released. Samples were obtained from the ongoing ImmuneRACE study (first 160 participants) and from some 1,200 subjects provided by 6 global collaborators. A de-identified subject ID, COVID-19 status, age in years and sex were almost always included in the sample metadata. Where available, HLA class I and class II types were obtained from metadata supplied by the sample provider rather than from assay-based typing. Results and caveats for the whole study, not just this receptor: How much clinical and demographic metadata was included differed by source and by participant, and the metadata was provided uncurated.

TCRbeta CDR3 regions were amplified from genomic DNA using the immunoSEQ Assay, a bias-controlled multiplex PCR. In the original analysis: Nucleated cell counts per sample were estimated from amplification of reference gene primers within the assay. Sequence reads were collapsed and filtered to measure the absolute abundance of every unique TCRbeta CDR3 rearrangement. For each sample, productive Simpson clonality was calculated as the square root of Simpson's diversity index over productive rearrangements. The table comes from immuneACCESS by way of TCRdb, which keeps in-frame sequences with V and J called. Part of the clones is missing from these tables; in studies checked, under half for an unresolved V gene and the rest for unknown reasons. That table furnishes V, J and clone size, whereas the DNA furnished D and trimming. The sample records around 230,000 clones, roughly 80% of which are singletons. The leading ten clones occupy approximately 8.7% of the sample.

This clone has a count of ten or more. The target of this receptor is not known. The sample holds no much larger clone one base away, and base qualities are not on file. Collaborating institutions collected whole blood in K2EDTA tubes following their own protocols. For TCRbeta analysis, collaborator samples were shipped as frozen whole blood, as isolated PBMCs, or as DNA extracted from either sample type. At the junction V is shortened by 0 bases and J by 5 bases; bases outside the gene matches: 13. Including the terminal cysteine and phenylalanine, the CDR3 comprises 19 residues. Only the CDR3 DNA stays, 57 bases, in frame from base 1. CDR1 and CDR2, looked up from the germline V gene, are SGDLS and YYNGEE.

The source of this sequence is a woman of 80 years or more with acute or convalescent COVID-19. Material for sequencing was peripheral blood. This chain joins TRBV9 to TRBJ2-2; 10 bases in between match TRBD2. The nucleotide sequence reads TGTGCCAGCAGCGTAGTTTGGTCTAGCGGGAGCGGTGAAACCGGGGAGCTGTTTTTT. Its protein is CASSVVWSSGSGETGELFF.